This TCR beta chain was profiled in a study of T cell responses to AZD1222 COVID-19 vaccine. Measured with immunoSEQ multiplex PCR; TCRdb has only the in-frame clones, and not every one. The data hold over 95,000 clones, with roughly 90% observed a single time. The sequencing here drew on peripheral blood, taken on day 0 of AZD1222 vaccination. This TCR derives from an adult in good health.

The CDR3 is CASSYGGRVANYGYTF. The CDR3 DNA reads as TGTGCCAGCAGTTATGGGGGGCGCGTTGCTAACTATGGCTACACCTTC. The rearrangement links TRBV6-6 to TRBJ1-2; tentatively, D is TRBD1 (6 bases). Trimming took off 3 bases at V and 0 bases at J, with 14 bases between the two ends. This CDR3 region has 16 residues. Germline V gene lookup returns CDR1 MNHNY and CDR2 SVGAGI (reference sequence).